The clone carrying this T cell receptor (beta chain) occurred a few times. The record originates from a study of T cells in Graves' hyperthyroidism and ophthalmopathy. For Graves' hyperthyroidism to be stable, ophthalmopathy could not progress within 18 months. Patients with uncontrolled infections, other autoimmune diseases, pregnancy or lactation were excluded. For the diagnoses, clinical symptoms, serum thyroxine and TRAb, thyroid ultrasound and orbital computed tomography were used. After removal of 2 bases from V and 1 base from J, the junction contained 10 bases not matched to a gene. The CDR3 is made up of 17 amino acids. Germline CDR1 reads SGHDN; CDR2 reads FVKESK. Using RNA transcripts as the source, TCR beta CDR3 regions were amplified. The TCR CDR3 was amplified in a first-round RT-PCR using the HTBI primer set. TCRdb ran MiXCR on the multiplex PCR reads and lists one entry per CDR3 protein. The table includes about 710,000 distinct CDR3 sequences, about 16% detected once.

The sample consisted of blood. The V call is TRBV14, the J call TRBJ1-1; 7 bases are a match to TRBD1. The sequence was collected from a man younger than 35 with Graves' hyperthyroidism. In DNA form, the CDR3 reads TGTGCCAGCAGCCAACTAGAGGGTAGGGGGCGGAACACTGAAGCTTTCTTT. Translation: CASSQLEGRGRNTEAFF.